The source of this T cell receptor beta chain is a study of breast tumors, draining lymph nodes, adjacent tissues (dated by TCRdb to the mid-2010s). Regarding the research as a whole: Breast cancer patients provided tumor, adjacent nontumor tissue and axillary lymph nodes, and the study compared the TCR beta repertoires across these three sources. The study was designed to assess the relationships and possible T-cell exchange between tumor, surrounding tissue and draining lymph node repertoires in human breast cancer.

Beyond this particular receptor, the publication reports: In luminal-like breast cancer, tumor and nontumor tissue repertoires resembled each other significantly more than in basal-like breast cancer. T-cell repertoire diversity in tumors was found to be lower than in lymph nodes but higher than in nontumor tissue, and preferential V and J gene usage was observed. The data were judged consistent with most tumor T cells deriving from the lymph node and then expanding within tumor tissue. The study presented the conclusion that tumor T cells originate in lymph nodes as consistent with a hypothesis, not as something directly demonstrated.

Sequencing used an Illumina HiSeq 2000. TCR beta chain libraries were generated through multiplex PCR amplification. High-throughput sequencing was used to analyze the amplified TCR beta chain products. The public reads were run again by TCRdb, first through fastp at Q25 and then through MiXCR, and only productive beta chains were kept. Every entry covers one CDR3 protein and lists the most common genes and DNA from its rows. This sample holds over 70,000 distinct CDR3 sequences; around 29% were observed only once. Together, the top ten hold more than 7% of the sample. Taken from the germline V gene, the CDR1 and CDR2 loops are SGHDN and FVKESK. The CDR3 sequence holds 14 residues, the cysteine and phenylalanine included. Of the read, only the CDR3 DNA is kept; its 42 bases are in frame from base 1. Lymph node samples were obtained from the axillary draining lymph nodes of breast cancer patients. Only a few counts were recorded for this clonotype. Its antigen has not been determined. This sequence may be a read error, since a much larger clone differs from it by one base.

Sequenced input: axillary lymph node tissue. Rearrangement joined TRBV14 to TRBJ2-7, with the D gene uncertain. The source is a female donor with breast cancer. Some clones in this sample may be carry-over from other donors' samples. The CDR3 protein sequence reads: CASSQDPGTYEQSF. The nucleotide sequence reads as follows: TGTGCCAGCAGCCAAGATCCCGGCACCTACGAGCAGTCCTTC.